This TCR beta chain was sequenced in a study of T-cell reconstitution after alpha-beta-depleted transplantation in children. Findings and limits, study-wide: It was reported that alpha-beta T cells came from several hundred expanded graft clones (about two months after transplant). Counts and diversity of T cells one year after transplant came mostly from newly produced T cells.

For TCRbeta, the library was prepared with unique molecular identifiers. One entry per CDR3 protein results from TCRdb running MiXCR on the PCR reads. The sample has about 900,000 distinct CDR3 sequences; 25% to 30% are singletons. This clonotype was seen a few times. Its specificity is not known. The V gene's germline CDR1 is LNHNV and CDR2 YYDKDF (reference sequence). V was cut by 0 bases and J by 4 bases, with 19 bases left in between. The CDR3 totals 17 residues. The input for sequencing was PBMCs, mostly from graft donor cells, taken 360 days after TCRalphabeta/CD19-depleted stem cell transplant. This clonotype originated in a boy under two years old who had a stem cell transplant for SCID, so the T cells may come from the graft donor. This rearrangement joins TRBV15 to TRBJ2-7; TRBD1 or TRBD2 may be the D gene (5 bases each). This chain's CDR3 is CATSREGPLRVEYEQYF. The DNA of the CDR3 is TGTGCCACCAGCAGAGAGGGGCCATTGCGGGTAGAGTACGAGCAGTACTTC.